One TCR beta chain is described in this entry. The antigen remains unidentified. This entry comes from a study of response to subunit inactivated influenza vaccine. Germline values: CDR1 LNHNV, CDR2 YYDKDF (reference sequence). Trimming removed 3 bases from V and 1 base from J, with 3 bases in between. CDR3 length equals 12 residues. Notes on the study in general: Seasonal influenza vaccination, on each occasion, was suggested by the authors to recruit few new T cells.

TCRdb processed the RT-PCR reads anew with MiXCR; each CDR3 protein has one entry. The sample has a few hundred thousand distinct CDR3 sequences, around 15% seen once. The material sequenced was PBMCs from blood, taken roughly 12 days after vaccination. The chain couples TRBV15 to TRBJ1-1; unclear D gene. This clonotype was obtained from a man in his forties or fifties who received an inactivated influenza vaccine. Written as DNA, the CDR3 is TGTGCCACCAGCAGGGAGAACACTGAAGCTTTCTTT. It encodes CATSRENTEAFF.